This TCR beta chain was profiled in a study of T-cell memory formation after mild COVID-19. Study results and caveats: Specificity for SARS-CoV-2 was not confirmed among the second-wave clones peaking on day 37.

One entry per CDR3 protein results from TCRdb running MiXCR on the 5' RACE reads. Of around 300,000 distinct CDR3 sequences listed, approximately 19% are singletons. V gave up 5 bases and J gave up 8 bases, with 16 bases separating them. This CDR3 region has 14 residues. Per the germline V gene, CDR1 is LNHNV and CDR2 is YYDKDF (reference sequence). This clonotype was detected only a few times. The antigen is undetermined. What was sequenced was PBMCs or a T cell subset sorted from them (not recorded which). The TCR originated in a man aged 18 to 30 who had mild COVID-19 (a few samples of this study predate the infection). Cell type and time point are not known. The V gene is TRBV15, the J gene TRBJ2-1, with a weak D call TRBD2 (6 bases). The CDR3: CATSEYIAAYEQFF. DNA for the CDR3: TGTGCCACCAGCGAATACATAGCGGCGTATGAGCAGTTCTTC.